This T cell receptor (beta chain) was found in a study of blood T cell repertoires in COVID-19. Looking at the study overall: Sites across the United States, Italy and Spain contributed samples from acute and convalescent COVID-19. Sources were T cells, B-cell-depleted T cells, or PBMCs; the material itself was cDNA or gDNA.

The V segment lost 5 bases and the J segment 8 bases; nucleotides outside the gene matches: 5. The CDR3 is made up of 12 amino acids. Germline V lookup: CDR1 PRHDT, CDR2 FYEKMQ (reference sequence). Authors' analysis steps: Nucleated cell counts were estimated from reference gene primer amplification. TCRdb's copy holds only in-frame clones and misses some; the assay was immunoSEQ multiplex PCR. The DNA was the basis for D and trimming; V, J and clone size are from that table. The sample consists of about 220,000 clones, more than 80% of them appearing once. This clonotype was obtained from a man between 25 and 39 years old who had recovered from COVID-19. This chain links TRBV13 with TRBJ2-5; TRBD1 matches at 7 bases. Input material: peripheral blood. CDR3 amino acids: CASSPRGTTQYF. In nucleotides, the CDR3 is TGTGCCAGCAGCCCCAGGGGGACCACCCAGTACTTC.